What follows are 18 T cell receptor beta chains derived from one specimen sequenced in a study of cytomegalovirus exposure and HLA in healthy donors. Here immunoSEQ multiplex PCR was the method, and the copy in TCRdb shows in-frame clones only, minus some. The sample comprises 150,000 to 200,000 clones, roughly 84% of which are singletons, and 10% rests with the top ten. Sequencing was carried out using PBMCs. Every receptor here comes from a man aged 25-45 years in good health and CMV-seropositive.

This chain joins TRBV6-1 and TRBJ2-7; TRBD1 matches at 9 bases. The CDR3 totals 15 residues. CDR1 is MNHNS, CDR2 SASEGT, per germline. Trimming removed 1 base from V and 3 bases from J; junction bases left unmatched: 4. CDR3 sequence reads: CASSEGQGVGYEQYF. The CDR3 bases are TGTGCCAGCAGTGAAGGACAGGGGGTGGGCTACGAGCAGTACTTC.

The chain is built from TRBV5-1 and TRBJ1-2; D is unclear. Germline CDR1 and CDR2: SGHRS and YFSETQ. CDR3 size: 15 residues. V lost 0 bases, J lost 4 bases, and 13 bases lay in between. The CDR3 here is CASSLERGLAYGYTF. The CDR3 DNA reads as TGCGCCAGCAGCTTGGAAAGAGGCCTGGCCTATGGCTACACCTTC.

This clone was seen just once. The chain has TRBV28 and TRBJ2-4, with 12 positions matching TRBD2. Germline CDR1 and CDR2: MDHEN and SYDVKM. With V trimmed by 8 bases and J by 8 bases, 10 bases remained unmatched. The CDR3 totals 15 residues. The CDR3 bases are TGTGCCAGCCGAACCTCGACTAGCGGGAGCGACATTCAGTACTTC. Translating it yields CASRTSTSGSDIQYF. Complete variable domain (other parts from reference TRBV28 and TRBJ2-4): DVKVTQSSRYLVKRTGEKVFLECVQDMDHENMFWYRQDPGLGLRLIYFSYDVKMKEKGDIPEGYSVSREKKERFSLILESASTNQTSMYLCASRTSTSGSDIQYFGAGTRLSVL.

The chain uses TRBV15 and TRBJ1-2, with D possibly being TRBD1 (5 bases). CDR3 length equals 14 residues. CDR1 is LNHNV and CDR2 is YYDKDF in the germline V gene (reference sequence). The V gene lost 0 bases and the J gene lost 5 bases, with 10 bases spanning the gap. The CDR3 is CATSRDRGTYGYTF. The CDR3 DNA reads TGTGCCACCAGCAGAGATCGAGGGACTTATGGCTACACCTTC.

This clone was detected once. The chain carries TRBV11-2 and TRBJ2-1; the match to TRBD2 covers 7 bases. The germline V gene has CDR1 SGHAT and CDR2 FQNNGV. After removal of 6 bases from V and 6 bases from J, the junction contained 11 bases not matched to a gene. CDR3 size: 15 residues. This chain's CDR3 is CASRPLGAGVNEQFF. For the CDR3, the DNA is TGTGCCAGCAGACCCCTAGGGGCGGGGGTCAATGAGCAGTTCTTC.

J is TRBJ2-3 and V is TRBV30; the match to TRBD2 covers 16 bases. The CDR3 runs to 15 residues. Germline CDR1 GTSNPN, CDR2 SVGIG (reference sequence). The V and J ends lost 3 bases and 6 bases, in that order; junction bases with no gene match: 3. The DNA for the CDR3 is TGTGCCTGGAGCGGGACTAGCGGGGGGGCCGATACGCAGTATTTT. It specifies CAWSGTSGGADTQYF.

The genes are TRBV25-1 and TRBJ1-2, with D unclear. This CDR3 region has 14 residues. V lost 0 bases, J lost 1 base, and 6 bases lay in between. The germline CDR1 and CDR2 sequences are MGHDK and SYGVNS. The CDR3 sequence is CASSEYHGNYGYTF. As DNA, the CDR3 is TGTGCCAGCAGTGAATATCACGGTAACTATGGCTACACCTTC.

V usage is TRBV19 and J usage is TRBJ2-1; 9 bases map to TRBD2. This CDR3 has 16 amino acids. The J segment lost 2 bases and the V segment lost 6 bases, leaving 8 bases of the junction unmatched. Germline V gene data show CDR1 as LNHDA and CDR2 as SQIVND (reference sequence). In DNA, the CDR3 is TGTGCCAGTAGGCGGACCTCTAGCGGGACCTACAATGAGCAGTTCTTC. Protein sequence: CASRRTSSGTYNEQFF.

V and J are TRBV19 and TRBJ1-6; 8 bases fit TRBD1. The V gene end was trimmed by 3 bases and the J gene end by 10 bases; junction bases not matched to a gene: 5. The CDR3 is 14 amino acids. Germline assignment: CDR1 LNHDA and CDR2 SQIVND (reference sequence). The CDR3 DNA follows: TGTGCCAGTAGTATCAGACAGGGGCGGTCACCCCTCCACTTT. Its translation: CASSIRQGRSPLHF.

V usage is TRBV9 and J usage is TRBJ2-3; TRBD1 matches at 7 bases. CDR1 SGDLS and CDR2 YYNGEE come from the germline V gene. The ends lost 3 bases at V and 5 bases at J; junction bases unmatched: 6. The CDR3 totals 14 residues. The CDR3 coding sequence is TGTGCCAGCAGCGCCACAGGGGCCAGAGATACGCAGTATTTT. Residues: CASSATGARDTQYF.

The chain couples TRBV7-9 to TRBJ1-2; D unclear. The CDR3 covers 14 residues. Trimming removed 5 bases at V and 4 bases at J, with 14 bases between. Germline V gives CDR1 SEHNR, CDR2 FQNEAQ (reference sequence). The CDR3 is CASSPMGGVYGYTF. Written as DNA, the CDR3 is TGTGCCAGCAGCCCCATGGGAGGAGTCTATGGCTACACCTTC.

The chain carries TRBV7-2 and TRBJ2-7, with TRBD2 identical over 9 bases. J gave up 6 bases and V 3 bases, and 6 bases lay outside the gene matches. Per germline, CDR1 SGHTA and CDR2 FQGNSA. The length of the CDR3 is 14 residues. CDR3 region: CASSFQRGEVEQYF. CDR3 DNA: TGTGCCAGCAGCTTCCAGCGGGGGGAGGTCGAGCAGTACTTC.

The V gene is TRBV19, the J gene TRBJ1-2; 7 bases match TRBD1. V lost 6 bases, J lost 4 bases, and 8 bases stayed unmatched. CDR3 length equals 14 residues. Germline V gene lookup returns CDR1 LNHDA and CDR2 SQIVND (reference sequence). CDR3 DNA: TGTGCCAGTAGCACCGGGACAGAACTCTATGGCTACACCTTC. This translates into CASSTGTELYGYTF.

This chain uses TRBV13 with TRBJ2-3; D perhaps matches TRBD2 (5 bases). This CDR3 is 12 amino acids long. Germline loops: CDR1 PRHDT, CDR2 FYEKMQ (reference sequence). V gave up 4 bases and J gave up 3 bases, with 5 bases separating them. In DNA, the CDR3 is TGTGCCAGCAGCTGGGAGACAGATACGCAGTATTTT. Translated: CASSWETDTQYF.

The rearrangement joins TRBV6-1 to TRBJ2-3; 12 bases match TRBD2. This CDR3 contains 18 residues. CDR1 MNHNS and CDR2 SASEGT come from the germline V gene. The V and J ends lost 1 base and 2 bases, in that order; junction bases with no gene match: 7. CDR3 protein: CASSEGPGLAGTTDTQYF. The CDR3 region has the DNA TGTGCCAGCAGTGAAGGCCCCGGACTAGCGGGAACCACAGATACGCAGTATTTT.

The rearrangement joins TRBV28 to TRBJ1-4; the match to TRBD1 covers 8 bases. Germline V gene lookup returns CDR1 MDHEN and CDR2 SYDVKM. This CDR3 spans 15 amino acids. The junction had 7 bases not matched to a gene; V was cut back by 5 bases and J by 5 bases. The CDR3 DNA is TGTGCCAGCAGTGCGCTACAGGGGGGGAATGAAAAACTGTTTTTT. Amino acid sequence: CASSALQGGNEKLFF.

V gene TRBV27 combines with J gene TRBJ2-7; 8 bases align to TRBD1. Germline lookup yields CDR1 MNHEY and CDR2 SMNVEV (reference sequence). CDR3 length: 18 amino acids. Trimming removed 4 bases from V and 2 bases from J; junction bases left unmatched: 16. The CDR3 bases are TGTGCCAGCAGTTCTTGGGGTTTAAGACAGGGGCTTCCCTACGAGCAGTACTTC. Protein sequence: CASSSWGLRQGLPYEQYF.

In its sample, this clone was seen a few times. V is TRBV2 and J is TRBJ1-1; perhaps TRBD1 as D (6 bases). V was clipped by 6 bases and J by 7 bases, with 15 bases between them. Germline CDR1 is SNHLY and CDR2 is FYNNEI. This CDR3 has 13 amino acids. The CDR3 DNA is TGTGCCAGCAGAAGAACAGGGCTACGTGAAGCTTTCTTT. Residues: CASRRTGLREAFF.